Below, 13 T cell receptor beta chains from the same sample are listed, as sequenced in a study of shared clonotypes between healthy human individuals. TCRdb keeps only in-frame clones here, not all; method: immunoSEQ multiplex PCR. The sample carries millions of clones, around 93% recorded once. CD45RO negativity and positive selection for CCR7 defined naive CD8 cells, a population that excluded terminally differentiated effector memory CD45RA+ cells. The sequenced sample consisted of naive CD8+ T cells from PBMCs. These receptor sequences come from a man younger than 35 in good health. Some clones in this sample may be carry-over from other donors' samples.

The J gene is TRBJ1-2, the V gene TRBV6-1; D is possibly TRBD1 (5 bases). Germline CDR1 and CDR2: MNHNS and SASEGT. V gave up 6 bases and J gave up 6 bases, with 20 bases separating them. The CDR3 length is 15 residues. CDR3 bases: TGTGCCAGCAGGGGTTGGGACGGGATTTGGGATGGCTACACCTTC. Amino acid sequence: CASRGWDGIWDGYTF.

The rearrangement uses TRBV2 and TRBJ2-7; possibly TRBD2 for D (6 bases). Trimming cost V 8 bases and J 2 bases, with 16 bases left between them. Germline values: CDR1 SNHLY, CDR2 FYNNEI. The CDR3 is 14 amino acids. This CDR3 reads CASCRWGVTYEQYF. Here the CDR3 DNA reads TGTGCCAGCTGCCGATGGGGGGTGACCTACGAGCAGTACTTC.

The chain is built from TRBV29-1 and TRBJ1-3; unclear D gene. The CDR3 has 15 residues. Germline CDR1 reads SQVTM; CDR2 reads ANQGSEA. V was trimmed by 3 bases and J by 4 bases, leaving 16 bases between them. CDR3 in DNA: TGCAGCGTTGAGGCGGCCGCAGAACCCGGAAACACCATATATTTT. It yields the protein CSVEAAAEPGNTIYF.

This clone came up once. J is TRBJ2-1 and V is TRBV5-4; 9 bases match TRBD2. Germline CDR1 is SGHNT and CDR2 is YYREEE (reference sequence). Trimming at V came to 1 base and at J to 4 bases, leaving 6 bases not matched to a gene. CDR3 length: 16 amino acids. DNA for the CDR3: TGTGCCAGCAGCTTGAAGCGGGAGGCCAAGTACAATGAGCAGTTCTTC. Amino acids: CASSLKREAKYNEQFF.

The J gene is TRBJ2-7, the V gene TRBV5-5; D tentatively fits TRBD1 or TRBD2 (5 bases each). The CDR3 totals 15 residues. Germline CDR1 SGHKS, CDR2 YYEKEE (reference sequence). The V end lost 5 bases, the J end lost 0 bases, and 15 bases lay between the germline ends. The CDR3 DNA sequence: TGTGCCAGCAGTTACTCTGGGGGAAGCTCCTACGAGCAGTACTTC. It encodes CASSYSGGSSYEQYF.

This chain uses TRBV27 with TRBJ2-7, with 8 bases that match TRBD2. Germline trimming cut 5 bases from V and 5 bases from J; bases unmatched to any gene: 8. Germline CDR1 reads MNHEY; CDR2 reads SMNVEV (reference sequence). This CDR3 region has 14 residues. The CDR3 reads CASSARTSFDEQYF. The CDR3 bases are TGTGCCAGCAGTGCCCGGACTAGCTTCGACGAGCAGTACTTC.

The chain uses TRBV7-9 and TRBJ1-5; D is uncertain. The CDR3 has 12 residues. V gave up 5 bases and J gave up 6 bases, with 8 bases separating them. The germline gives CDR1 SEHNR, CDR2 FQNEAQ (reference sequence). This chain's CDR3 is CASSQFVQPQHF. Here the CDR3 DNA reads TGTGCCAGCAGCCAATTCGTTCAGCCCCAGCATTTT. Supplemented by reference TRBV7-9 and TRBJ1-5, the full variable domain reads DTGVSQNPRHKITKRGQNVTFRCDPISEHNRLYWYRQTLGQGPEFLTYFQNEAQLEKSRLLSDRFSAERPKGSFSTLEIQRTEQGDSAMYLCASSQFVQPQHFGDGTRLSIL.

The V gene is TRBV5-6, the J gene TRBJ2-5; D is uncertain. Germline CDR1 and CDR2: SGHDT and YYEEEE. This CDR3 is built from 14 residues. V shed 2 bases and J shed 2 bases, with 10 bases lying between them. CDR3 in DNA: TGTGCCAGCAGCTTAGCTCCAGGACAAGAGACCCAGTACTTC. Translation gives CASSLAPGQETQYF. The full variable domain, completed using reference TRBV5-6 and TRBJ2-5, is DAGVTQSPTHLIKTRGQQVTLRCSPKSGHDTVSWYQQALGQGPQFIFQYYEEEERQRGNFPDRFSGHQFPNYSSELNVNALLLGDSALYLCASSLAPGQETQYFGPGTRLLVL.

This chain joins TRBV19 and TRBJ1-1; D not certain. Deletions cut 5 bases from V and 7 bases from J, with 14 bases between. Per germline, CDR1 LNHDA and CDR2 SQIVND (reference sequence). CDR3 size: 13 residues. The CDR3 protein is CASSPSRLGEAFF. As DNA, the CDR3 is TGTGCCAGTAGTCCCAGCCGCTTGGGTGAAGCTTTCTTT.

The chain recombines TRBV9 with TRBJ2-7; TRBD1 is a possible D gene (8 bases). The CDR3 loop spans 15 amino acids. The germline V gene encodes CDR1 SGDLS and CDR2 YYNGEE. V was clipped by 0 bases and J by 6 bases, with 16 bases between them. DNA for the CDR3: TGTGCCAGCAGCGTAGGGACAGGGAGGGGTCTCGAGCAGTACTTC. Residues: CASSVGTGRGLEQYF.

The chain has TRBV27 and TRBJ2-3; no clear D gene. The CDR3 is 13 amino acids. V was pared by 7 bases and J by 6 bases, with 14 bases between. The germline V gene encodes CDR1 MNHEY and CDR2 SMNVEV (reference sequence). For the CDR3, the DNA is TGTGCCAGCATGGCTACCACCTGGGATACGCAGTATTTT. It codes for CASMATTWDTQYF.

The chain has TRBV4-1 and TRBJ1-1; a possible D gene is TRBD1 (5 bases). This CDR3 region has 16 residues. V lost 3 bases, J lost 3 bases, and 17 bases lay in between. Germline values: CDR1 MGHRA, CDR2 YSYEKL. The CDR3 coding sequence is TGCGCCAGCAGCCACCACAGAGGGACCGGGGACACTGAAGCTTTCTTT. Amino acids: CASSHHRGTGDTEAFF.

The V and J genes are TRBV4-2 and TRBJ1-2, with D possibly being TRBD1 (6 bases). The germline CDR1 and CDR2 sequences are LGHNA and YNFKEQ. Trimming shortened V by 0 bases and J by 0 bases, and 17 bases separated the two germline ends. This CDR3 contains 18 residues. Here the CDR3 DNA reads TGTGCCAGCAGCCAAGAACGTTATGGACAGATAGCTAACTATGGCTACACCTTC. Its protein product is CASSQERYGQIANYGYTF.